Shown below are 12 T cell receptor beta chains from a single sample sequenced in a study of beta chain features in type 1 diabetes (dated by TCRdb to 2016 to 2019). Broad study findings and their caveats: A moderate but significant shortening of TCRB CDR3 length was observed in type 1 diabetes patients in all four CD4+ subsets.

The library was prepared using the immunoSEQ multiplex PCR assay. The entire amount of isolated RNA was reverse transcribed using the High Capacity cDNA Reverse Transcription Kit, so the sequenced TCRB transcripts were expressed ones. As stored in TCRdb, this immuneACCESS dataset retains in-frame rearrangements with V and J assigned. A fraction of the clones does not appear; measured against another copy, unresolved V genes explain less than half of the discrepancy, and the remainder lacks a known reason. The sample includes around 120,000 clones, with 17% observed a single time. The top ten constitute roughly 2.6% of the sample. The antigens of these receptors remain unknown. Sequences were obtained from central memory CD4+ T cells from blood. The receptors were gathered from a man in his late teens or twenties with type 1 diabetes.

This clone was seen ten or more times. This sequence joins TRBV10-3 and TRBJ2-7; D remains ambiguous. CDR1 is ENHRY and CDR2 is SYGVKD in the germline V gene. The CDR3 runs to 14 residues. With 2 bases removed from V and 2 bases from J, the gap between germline ends came to 10 bases. CDR3 nucleotide sequence: TGTGCCATCAGTGAGGTCCGGAGAACCTACGAGCAGTACTTC. Protein: CAISEVRRTYEQYF.

In DNA, the CDR3 is TGTGCCAGCAGCTTGGGAGGAACAGGGATGAACACTGAAGCTTTCTTT. This sequence encodes CASSLGGTGMNTEAFF. The genes are TRBV5-4 and TRBJ1-1; D might be TRBD1 (6 bases). The germline CDR1 and CDR2 sequences are SGHNT and YYREEE (reference sequence). The V end lost 0 bases, the J end lost 0 bases, and 12 bases lay between the germline ends. The CDR3 covers 16 residues. The full variable domain, with the rest looked up from reference TRBV5-4 and TRBJ1-1, is ETGVTQSPTHLIKTRGQQVTLRCSSQSGHNTVSWYQQALGQGPQFIFQYYREEENGRGNFPPRFSGLQFPNYSSELNVNALELDDSALYLCASSLGGTGMNTEAFFGQGTRLTVV.

This chain connects TRBV28 to TRBJ2-1; D gene unclear. Trimming removed 3 bases at V and 9 bases at J, with 15 bases between. Germline V gene data show CDR1 as MDHEN and CDR2 as SYDVKM. The CDR3 spans 14 residues. CDR3 protein: CASSFVLALGEQFF. CDR3 DNA sequence: TGTGCCAGCAGTTTTGTCTTGGCGCTTGGTGAGCAGTTCTTC.

This chain's CDR3 is CASSLSGIDEKLFF. Written as DNA, the CDR3 is TGCGCCAGCAGCTTAAGTGGGATTGATGAAAAACTGTTTTTT. This sequence joins TRBV5-1 and TRBJ1-4; D call uncertain. The CDR3 totals 14 residues. In germline, CDR1 is SGHRS, CDR2 YFSETQ. The V end was cut by 2 bases, the J end by 6 bases, with 11 bases between.

This clone was seen a few times. The CDR3 protein is CASSPFNGEQYF. CDR3 nucleotides: TGTGCCAGCTCACCATTTAACGGGGAACAGTACTTC. The rearrangement uses TRBV18 and TRBJ2-7; D is possibly TRBD2 (5 bases). This CDR3 region has 12 residues. CDR1 is KGHSH and CDR2 is LQKENI in the germline V gene. Trimming shortened V by 2 bases and J by 10 bases, and 12 bases separated the two germline ends.

This clone is labeled as medium-sized. V is TRBV30 and J is TRBJ2-1; D might be TRBD2 (6 bases). CDR3 length: 14 residues. The germline CDR1 and CDR2 sequences are GTSNPN and SVGIG (reference sequence). Trimming pared 0 bases from V and 8 bases from J, leaving 14 bases between. The CDR3 loop is CAWSVGLATDEQFF. The CDR3, as DNA: TGTGCCTGGAGTGTCGGCCTAGCGACGGATGAGCAGTTCTTC.

This clone was found a few times. The V gene is TRBV25-1, the J gene TRBJ1-4; a possible D gene is TRBD1 (6 bases). This CDR3 is built from 15 residues. Germline values: CDR1 MGHDK, CDR2 SYGVNS. Trimming removed 3 bases at V and 0 bases at J, with 8 bases between. The CDR3 is CASSDRQATNEKLFF. The DNA for the CDR3 is TGTGCCAGCAGTGACAGACAGGCAACTAATGAAAAACTGTTTTTT.

This clone was seen just once. The V gene is TRBV10-1, the J gene TRBJ1-1; D ambiguous. The germline gives CDR1 WNHNN, CDR2 SYGVQD (reference sequence). V lost 5 bases to trimming and J lost 1 base, with 5 bases between them. The CDR3 runs to 12 residues. CDR3 in DNA: TGCGCCAGCAGTTACAGGAACACTGAAGCTTTCTTT. Its protein is CASSYRNTEAFF.

This clone was counted a few times. The chain joins TRBV29-1 to TRBJ2-6; D remains unclear. From germline, CDR1 is SQVTM and CDR2 ANQGSEA. The CDR3 is made up of 14 amino acids. V was shortened by 4 bases and J by 0 bases, with 7 bases between the two germline ends. The DNA of the CDR3 is TGCAGCGTTGCTGAGGACTCTGGGGCCAACGTCCTGACTTTC. It yields the protein CSVAEDSGANVLTF.

Many counts were recorded for this clone. This chain links TRBV5-4 with TRBJ2-5, with a possible D match to TRBD1 (5 bases). The length of the CDR3 is 14 residues. From germline, CDR1 is SGHNT and CDR2 YYREEE (reference sequence). Trimming shortened V by 1 base and J by 0 bases, and 7 bases separated the two germline ends. This CDR3 reads CASSLSTDQETQYF. The CDR3 nucleotides are TGTGCCAGCAGCTTGTCGACAGACCAAGAGACCCAGTACTTC.

This clone was detected many times. The chain joins TRBV29-1 to TRBJ2-1; D unresolved. CDR1 is SQVTM and CDR2 is ANQGSEA in the germline V gene. V shed 1 base and J shed 0 bases, with 10 bases lying between them. CDR3 length: 15 amino acids. CDR3 bases: TGCAGCGTTGAAGGGCTTTCCCGCTCCTACAATGAGCAGTTCTTC. This encodes CSVEGLSRSYNEQFF.

The rearrangement joins TRBV4-2 to TRBJ2-3; 10 bases fit TRBD2. CDR1 and CDR2 from the germline V gene are LGHNA and YNFKEQ. CDR3 length: 16 residues. Losses at the gene ends were 4 bases for V and 6 bases for J; bases not matched to a gene: 10. Here the CDR3 DNA reads TGTGCCAGCAGCCGGGGAAGCGGGGGGGCAACGGATACGCAGTATTTT. This sequence encodes CASSRGSGGATDTQYF.